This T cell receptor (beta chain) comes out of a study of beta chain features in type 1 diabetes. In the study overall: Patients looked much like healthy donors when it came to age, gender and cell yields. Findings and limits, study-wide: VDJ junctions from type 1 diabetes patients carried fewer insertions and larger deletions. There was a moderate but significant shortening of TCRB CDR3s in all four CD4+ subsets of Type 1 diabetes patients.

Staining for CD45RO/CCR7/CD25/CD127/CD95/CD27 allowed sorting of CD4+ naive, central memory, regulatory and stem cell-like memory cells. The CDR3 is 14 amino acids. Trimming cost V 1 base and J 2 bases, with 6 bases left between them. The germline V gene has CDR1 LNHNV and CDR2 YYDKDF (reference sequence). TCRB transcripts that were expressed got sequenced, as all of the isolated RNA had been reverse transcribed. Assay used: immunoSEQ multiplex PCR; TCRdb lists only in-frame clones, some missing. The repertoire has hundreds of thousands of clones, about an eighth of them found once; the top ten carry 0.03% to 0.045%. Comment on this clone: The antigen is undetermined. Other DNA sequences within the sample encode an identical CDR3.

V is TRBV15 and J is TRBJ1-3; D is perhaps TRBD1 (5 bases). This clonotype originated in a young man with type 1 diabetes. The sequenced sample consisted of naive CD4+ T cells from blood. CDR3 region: CATSRGGAGNTIYF. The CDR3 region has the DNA TGTGCCACCAGCAGAGGAGGGGCTGGAAACACCATATATTTT.